The 23 T cell receptor beta chains below were found in one sample sequenced in a study of blood T cell repertoires in COVID-19 (dated by TCRdb to 2020 to 2021). Libraries were prepared through the immunoSEQ multiplex PCR assay. What TCRdb holds here is the immuneACCESS table cut down to in-frame rearrangements. Part of the clones is not present; checked against another copy, under half of the missing clones reflect an unresolved V gene, and the others are unexplained. The sample has 300,000 or so clones on record, just under 90% of them singletons. The top ten hold 3.7% of the sample. Sequencing used peripheral blood. The source of these receptors is a woman aged 40 to 50 with acute or convalescent COVID-19.

V is TRBV2 and J is TRBJ2-1; D is ambiguous. There are 16 residues in the CDR3. V lost 0 bases and J 0 bases, leaving 9 bases between the germline ends. Looked up from germline, CDR1 is SNHLY and CDR2 is FYNNEI. DNA for the CDR3: TGTGCCAGCAGTGAAGCAACAGAGAGCTCCTACAATGAGCAGTTCTTC. As protein: CASSEATESSYNEQFF.

The V call is TRBV6-4, the J call TRBJ2-2, with 7 nucleotides matching TRBD1. Germline V gene data show CDR1 as MRHNA and CDR2 as SNTAGT. V dropped 3 bases and J dropped 4; count of bases not matched to a gene: 8. The CDR3 is made up of 16 amino acids. As DNA, the CDR3 is TGTGCCAGCAGTGAGGAGTCAACAGGGGTCACCGGGGAGCTGTTTTTT. This translates into CASSEESTGVTGELFF.

This chain joins TRBV19 and TRBJ1-1; D remains ambiguous. Germline CDR1 reads LNHDA; CDR2 reads SQIVND (reference sequence). Trimming cost V 3 bases and J 7 bases, with 15 bases left between them. This CDR3 spans 14 amino acids. The CDR3 sequence is CASSMGSLRVEAFF. CDR3 in DNA: TGTGCCAGTAGTATGGGGAGTCTAAGGGTTGAAGCTTTCTTT.

The rearrangement uses TRBV5-1 and TRBJ2-1; TRBD2 aligns across 9 bases. V shed 7 bases and J 1 base; nucleotides not matched to a gene: 9. Germline V gene lookup returns CDR1 SGHRS and CDR2 YFSETQ. The CDR3 covers 16 residues. CDR3 sequence (DNA): TGCGCCAGCGGGTTCTTAGCGGGGGCGTCCTACAATGAGCAGTTCTTC. Translating it yields CASGFLAGASYNEQFF.

This rearrangement joins TRBV24-1 to TRBJ2-3; the D gene is possibly TRBD1 (5 bases). The CDR3 has 16 amino acids. V lost 5 bases and J lost 3, with 17 bases in between. Germline values: CDR1 KGHDR, CDR2 SFDVKD. CDR3 loop: CATSVSKGRRTDTQYF. The CDR3 DNA follows: TGTGCCACCAGTGTAAGCAAGGGGCGGCGAACAGATACGCAGTATTTT.

This clone was recorded only once. The same CDR3 is also encoded by other DNA sequences in this sample. This sequence joins TRBV12-3 or TRBV12-4 and TRBJ2-5; 7 bases are a match to TRBD1. CDR3 length: 13 amino acids. J lost 3 bases, V lost 6 bases, and 4 bases had no gene match. The CDR3 loop is CASRPDREETQYF. DNA for the CDR3: TGTGCCAGCAGACCCGACAGGGAAGAGACCCAGTACTTC.

The chain joins TRBV5-4 to TRBJ2-5; 7 nucleotides align to TRBD2. CDR3 length equals 14 residues. The germline V gene encodes CDR1 SGHNT and CDR2 YYREEE (reference sequence). With V trimmed by 0 bases and J by 1 base, 0 bases remained unmatched. The CDR3 DNA is TGTGCCAGCAGCTTGGGACTAGCCCAAGAGACCCAGTACTTC. Protein product: CASSLGLAQETQYF.

The V gene is TRBV5-1, the J gene TRBJ2-7, with D uncertain. The CDR3 is 14 amino acids. Germline V gene data show CDR1 as SGHRS and CDR2 as YFSETQ. V was cut by 0 bases and J by 4 bases, with 11 bases left in between. The DNA for the CDR3 is TGCGCCAGCAGCTTGGGAACAGATCATTACGAGCAGTACGTC. Translating it yields CASSLGTDHYEQYV.

The rearrangement uses TRBV6-5 and TRBJ2-5, with TRBD2 as a possible D gene (5 bases). This CDR3 contains 13 residues. Germline lookup yields CDR1 MNHEY and CDR2 SVGAGI. The V and J ends lost 6 bases and 3 bases respectively, with 11 bases between them. The CDR3 loop is CASSPGGKETQYF. In DNA, the CDR3 is TGTGCCAGCAGCCCCGGAGGCAAAGAGACCCAGTACTTC.

The rearrangement links TRBV6-5 to TRBJ1-1; D perhaps matches TRBD1 (5 bases). The germline CDR1 and CDR2 sequences are MNHEY and SVGAGI. This CDR3 is 14 amino acids long. V lost 4 bases to trimming and J lost 5 bases, with 14 bases between them. The DNA for the CDR3 is TGTGCCAGCAGTTCCACCAGGGCGGGGACTGAAGCTTTCTTT. Translating it yields CASSSTRAGTEAFF.

V is TRBV5-1 and J is TRBJ2-7, with 11 bases matching TRBD2. The germline V gene encodes CDR1 SGHRS and CDR2 YFSETQ. J gave up 5 bases and V 1 base, and 5 bases lay outside the gene matches. The CDR3 spans 15 residues. CDR3 residues: CASSLTSGGPHEQYV. The CDR3 coding sequence is TGCGCCAGCAGCTTGACTAGCGGGGGCCCCCACGAGCAGTACGTC.

The genes are TRBV5-1 and TRBJ1-6, with D maybe TRBD1 (5 bases). Germline V gives CDR1 SGHRS, CDR2 YFSETQ. The V gene lost 2 bases and the J gene lost 6 bases, with 12 bases spanning the gap. There are 15 residues in the CDR3. CDR3 in amino acids: CASSLRQTGNSPLHF. The CDR3 DNA is TGCGCCAGCAGCTTAAGACAGACGGGTAATTCACCCCTCCACTTT.

The genes are TRBV19 and TRBJ1-1, with D uncertain. The germline gives CDR1 LNHDA, CDR2 SQIVND (reference sequence). This CDR3 region has 15 residues. The germline V and J ends were trimmed by 5 bases and 6 bases, with 19 bases remaining between them. CDR3 residues: CASSPRSLPGAEAFF. CDR3 nucleotide sequence: TGTGCCAGTAGTCCTCGAAGTCTTCCAGGCGCTGAAGCTTTCTTT.

The chain is built from TRBV24-1 and TRBJ2-3; TRBD1 agrees at 7 bases. Germline CDR1 and CDR2: KGHDR and SFDVKD. The CDR3 has 17 residues. The junction had 11 bases not matched to a gene; V was cut back by 1 base and J by 5 bases. CDR3 nucleotide sequence: TGTGCCACCAGTGATTTACCAGGTAGGGGGCATGAAGATACGCAGTATTTT. This codes for CATSDLPGRGHEDTQYF.

The CDR3 DNA follows: TGTGCCAGCAGCTTGCCCTACGTCGCCGATACGCAGTATTTT. It codes for CASSLPYVADTQYF. This chain connects TRBV5-4 to TRBJ2-3; D call uncertain. The V and J ends lost 1 base and 6 bases respectively, with 12 bases between them. CDR1 and CDR2 from the germline V gene are SGHNT and YYREEE (reference sequence). This CDR3 is built from 14 residues.

The rearrangement uses TRBV4-2 and TRBJ2-2; tentatively, D is TRBD1 (5 bases). Germline CDR1 and CDR2: LGHNA and YNFKEQ. CDR3 length: 16 amino acids. V shed 4 bases and J shed 3 bases, with 15 bases lying between them. The CDR3: CASSRSGGADTGELFF. In DNA, the CDR3 is TGTGCCAGCAGCCGTTCGGGTGGGGCCGACACCGGGGAGCTGTTTTTT.

V usage is TRBV30 and J usage is TRBJ1-4; 8 positions agree with TRBD1. Germline CDR1 reads GTSNPN; CDR2 reads SVGIG (reference sequence). CDR3 length: 13 residues. V shed 4 bases and J 4 bases; nucleotides not matched to a gene: 2. The CDR3 region has the DNA TGTGCCTGGACTGGACAGGGTAATGAAAAACTGTTTTTT. It translates to CAWTGQGNEKLFF.

The chain uses TRBV25-1 and TRBJ1-5, with 7 bases matching TRBD1. Germline values: CDR1 MGHDK, CDR2 SYGVNS. The CDR3 extends over 15 amino acids. Trimming removed 5 bases from V and 7 bases from J; junction bases left unmatched: 11. The CDR3 nucleotides read TGTGCCAGCAGTCAATCGGGGACAGCCGGGCAGCCCCAGCATTTT. As protein: CASSQSGTAGQPQHF. The whole variable domain, filled in from reference TRBV25-1 and TRBJ1-5, reads EADIYQTPRYLVIGTGKKITLECSQTMGHDKMYWYQQDPGMELHLIHYSYGVNSTEKGDLSSESTVSRIRTEHFPLTLESARPSHTSQYLCASSQSGTAGQPQHFGDGTRLSIL.

This chain connects TRBV11-2 to TRBJ2-1; 7 nucleotides agree with TRBD2. J lost 8 bases, V lost 1 base, and 5 bases had no gene match. The CDR3 has 14 residues. CDR1 is SGHAT, CDR2 FQNNGV, per germline. As DNA, the CDR3 is TGTGCCAGCAGCTTAGGCGGGGGAGTCGATGAGCAGTTCTTC. This translates into CASSLGGGVDEQFF.

The CDR3 is CASSTGRGMNTEAFF. CDR3 sequence (DNA): TGTGCCAGCAGCACCGGGAGAGGTATGAACACTGAAGCTTTCTTT. The V call is TRBV7-9, the J call TRBJ1-1; D gene ambiguous. Germline loops: CDR1 SEHNR, CDR2 FQNEAQ (reference sequence). Trimming pared 5 bases from V and 0 bases from J, leaving 13 bases between. The CDR3 spans 15 residues. Using reference TRBV7-9 and TRBJ1-1 for the parts outside the CDR3, the full variable domain is DTGVSQNPRHKITKRGQNVTFRCDPISEHNRLYWYRQTLGQGPEFLTYFQNEAQLEKSRLLSDRFSAERPKGSFSTLEIQRTEQGDSAMYLCASSTGRGMNTEAFFGQGTRLTVV.

The gene calls are TRBV7-2 and TRBJ2-5; TRBD2 is a possible D gene (6 bases). Trimming stripped 4 bases from V and 4 bases from J, with 16 bases between. CDR1 is SGHTA and CDR2 is FQGNSA in the germline V gene. This CDR3 is 15 amino acids long. The CDR3 nucleotides read TGTGCCAGCAGCTGGAGGCTAGCGTCCTCAGAGACCCAGTACTTC. Its translation: CASSWRLASSETQYF. Variable domain in full (rest from reference TRBV7-2 and TRBJ2-5): GAGVSQSPSNKVTEKGKDVELRCDPISGHTALYWYRQSLGQGLEFLIYFQGNSAPDKSGLPSDRFSAERTGGSVSTLTIQRTQQEDSAVYLCASSWRLASSETQYFGPGTRLLVL.

The chain uses TRBV2 and TRBJ1-4; 8 nucleotides match TRBD1. The CDR3 is 14 residues long. V lost 6 bases, J lost 8 bases, and 8 bases stayed unmatched. Per germline, CDR1 SNHLY and CDR2 FYNNEI. The CDR3 spells CASRPTQGDEKLFF. The DNA for the CDR3 is TGTGCCAGCAGGCCCACACAGGGGGACGAAAAACTGTTTTTT.

V usage is TRBV5-8 and J usage is TRBJ1-2; D is possibly TRBD1 (5 bases). The CDR3 spans 16 residues. Germline assignment: CDR1 SGHTS and CDR2 YDEGEE. The V end was cut by 1 base, the J end by 4 bases, with 17 bases between. CDR3 in amino acids: CASSLPLYAGIYGYTF. The CDR3 region has the DNA TGTGCCAGCAGCTTGCCTCTTTACGCAGGGATCTATGGCTACACCTTC. The complete variable domain, with remaining parts taken from reference TRBV5-8 and TRBJ1-2, reads EAGVTQSPTHLIKTRGQQATLRCSPISGHTSVYWYQQALGLGLQFLLWYDEGEERNRGNFPPRFSGRQFPNYSSELNVNALELEDSALYLCASSLPLYAGIYGYTFGSGTRLTVV.